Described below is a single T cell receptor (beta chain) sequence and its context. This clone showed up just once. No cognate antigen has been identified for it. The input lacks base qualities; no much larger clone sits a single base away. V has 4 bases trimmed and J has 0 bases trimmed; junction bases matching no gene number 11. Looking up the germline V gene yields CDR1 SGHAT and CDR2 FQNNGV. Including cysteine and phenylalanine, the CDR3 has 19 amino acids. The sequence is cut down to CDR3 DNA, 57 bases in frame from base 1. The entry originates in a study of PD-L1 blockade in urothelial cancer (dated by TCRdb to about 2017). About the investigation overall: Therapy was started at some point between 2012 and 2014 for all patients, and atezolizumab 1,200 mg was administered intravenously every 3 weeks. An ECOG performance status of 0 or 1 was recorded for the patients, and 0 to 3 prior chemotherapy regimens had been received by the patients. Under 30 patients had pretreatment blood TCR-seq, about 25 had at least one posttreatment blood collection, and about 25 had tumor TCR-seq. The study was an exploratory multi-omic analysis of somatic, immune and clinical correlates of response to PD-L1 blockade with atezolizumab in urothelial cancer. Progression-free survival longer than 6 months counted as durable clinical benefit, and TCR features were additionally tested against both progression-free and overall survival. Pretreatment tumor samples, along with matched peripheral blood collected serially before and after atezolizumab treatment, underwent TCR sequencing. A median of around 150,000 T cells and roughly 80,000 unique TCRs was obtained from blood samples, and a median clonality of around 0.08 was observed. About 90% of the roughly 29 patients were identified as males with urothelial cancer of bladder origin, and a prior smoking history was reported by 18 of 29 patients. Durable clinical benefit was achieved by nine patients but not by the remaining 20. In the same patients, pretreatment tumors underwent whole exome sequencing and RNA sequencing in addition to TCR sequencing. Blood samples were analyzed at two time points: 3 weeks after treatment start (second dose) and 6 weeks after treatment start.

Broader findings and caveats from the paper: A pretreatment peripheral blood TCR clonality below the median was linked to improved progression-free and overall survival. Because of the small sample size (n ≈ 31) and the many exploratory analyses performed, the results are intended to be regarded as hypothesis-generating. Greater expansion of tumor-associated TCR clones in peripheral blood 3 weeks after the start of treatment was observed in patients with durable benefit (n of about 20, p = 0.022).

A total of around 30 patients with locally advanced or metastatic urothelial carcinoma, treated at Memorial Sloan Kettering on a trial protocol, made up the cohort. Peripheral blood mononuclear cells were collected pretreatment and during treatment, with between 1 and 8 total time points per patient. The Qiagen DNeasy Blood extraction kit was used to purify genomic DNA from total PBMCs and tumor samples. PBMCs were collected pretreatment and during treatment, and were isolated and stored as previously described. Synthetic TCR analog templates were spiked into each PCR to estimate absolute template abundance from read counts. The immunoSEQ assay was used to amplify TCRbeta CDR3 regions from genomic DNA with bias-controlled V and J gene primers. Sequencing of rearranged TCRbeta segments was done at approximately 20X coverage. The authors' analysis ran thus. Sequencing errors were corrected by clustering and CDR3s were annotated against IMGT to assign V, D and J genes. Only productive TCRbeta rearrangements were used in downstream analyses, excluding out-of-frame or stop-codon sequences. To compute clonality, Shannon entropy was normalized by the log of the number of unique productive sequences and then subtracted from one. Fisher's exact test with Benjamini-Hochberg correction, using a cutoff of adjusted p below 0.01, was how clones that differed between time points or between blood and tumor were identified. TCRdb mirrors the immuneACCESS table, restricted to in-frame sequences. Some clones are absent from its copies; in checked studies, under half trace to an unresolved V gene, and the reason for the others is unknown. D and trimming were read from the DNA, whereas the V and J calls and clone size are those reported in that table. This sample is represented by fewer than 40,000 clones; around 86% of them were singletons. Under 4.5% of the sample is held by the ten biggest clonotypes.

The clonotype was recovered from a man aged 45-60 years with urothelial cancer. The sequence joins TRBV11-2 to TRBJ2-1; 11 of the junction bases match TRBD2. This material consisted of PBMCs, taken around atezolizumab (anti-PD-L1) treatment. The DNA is TGTGCCAGCAGCTCCGGACTAGCGGGTACGACAAGCTCCTACAATGAGCAGTTCTTC. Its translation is CASSSGLAGTTSSYNEQFF.